These 28 T cell receptor beta chains were all obtained from the same sample, sequenced in a study of blood T cells in healthy people across ages. PCR was performed a second time for about 6 to 12 cycles using a sample-barcoded 5' primer and a J-beta primer mix. In TCRdb, the 5' RACE reads were re-called with MiXCR into one record per CDR3 protein. Of 800,000 or so distinct CDR3 sequences listed, 20% to 30% were seen once; the top ten hold under 4.5%. These data are also associated with another study on T cells of mothers and their children.

Specimen: blood. The receptor set was obtained from a boy between 10 and 17 years old in good health.

V and J are TRBV4-3 and TRBJ2-1; D is possibly TRBD2 (5 bases). V was trimmed by 0 bases and J by 0 bases, leaving 12 bases between them. Germline lookup yields CDR1 LGHNA and CDR2 YSLEER. The CDR3 covers 17 residues. This CDR3 reads CASSQDRAGVSYNEQFF. DNA of the CDR3: TGCGCCAGCAGCCAAGATCGGGCCGGGGTCTCCTACAATGAGCAGTTCTTC.

This chain connects TRBV19 to TRBJ1-1; 8 nucleotides line up with TRBD1. The CDR3 consists of 15 residues. Germline V gene data show CDR1 as LNHDA and CDR2 as SQIVND (reference sequence). V shed 5 bases and J 0 bases; nucleotides not matched to a gene: 5. This chain's CDR3 is CASSPGTGLNTEAFF. The CDR3, as DNA: TGTGCCAGTAGTCCCGGGACAGGACTGAACACTGAAGCTTTCTTT.

The CDR3 loop reads CASRQGKQETQYF. The CDR3 coding sequence is TGTGCCAGCAGGCAGGGAAAACAAGAGACCCAGTACTTC. The chain employs TRBV3-1 and TRBJ2-5; D may be TRBD1 (5 bases). CDR1 is LGHDT, CDR2 YNNKEL, per germline (reference sequence). The CDR3 is 13 residues long. Trimming took 6 bases from V and 2 from J, leaving 10 bases between them.

The chain combines TRBV12-3 or TRBV12-4 with TRBJ1-2; the D gene is possibly TRBD1 (5 bases). Trimming shortened V by 11 bases and J by 4 bases, and 14 bases separated the two germline ends. The CDR3 consists of 12 residues. The CDR3 DNA follows: TGTGCCGGCACCCAGGGAACCTATGGCTACACCTTC. Protein product: CAGTQGTYGYTF.

V gene TRBV2 combines with J gene TRBJ2-5; D is perhaps TRBD2 (6 bases). The end of the DNA aligns better with TRBJ2-7, so the J call may be wrong. The CDR3 sequence is 13 residues long. CDR1 and CDR2 (germline): SNHLY, FYNNEI. Here the CDR3 reads CASIGGLVDEQYF. CDR3 DNA: TGTGCCAGCATCGGGGGTTTGGTGGACGAGCAGTACTTC.

This clonotype was detected only a few times. The chain has TRBV28 and TRBJ1-1; D is uncertain. The CDR3 totals 13 residues. V was clipped by 2 bases and J by 4 bases, with 8 bases between them. Germline lookup yields CDR1 MDHEN and CDR2 SYDVKM. CDR3 in amino acids: CASSLRGITEAFF. The CDR3 DNA follows: TGTGCCAGCAGTTTACGGGGAATCACTGAAGCTTTCTTT. Complete variable domain (other parts from reference TRBV28 and TRBJ1-1): DVKVTQSSRYLVKRTGEKVFLECVQDMDHENMFWYRQDPGLGLRLIYFSYDVKMKEKGDIPEGYSVSREKKERFSLILESASTNQTSMYLCASSLRGITEAFFGQGTRLTVV.

The chain couples TRBV11-2 to TRBJ2-1; D perhaps matches TRBD2 (5 bases). Germline loops: CDR1 SGHAT, CDR2 FQNNGV. The CDR3 has 14 residues. Trimming removed 6 bases from V and 6 bases from J, with 15 bases in between. CDR3 region: CASRPGMGCNEQFF. CDR3 nucleotide sequence: TGTGCCAGCAGACCGGGGATGGGCTGCAATGAGCAGTTCTTC.

The V call is TRBV4-3, the J call TRBJ2-7; possibly TRBD1 for D (6 bases). The ends were cut back, 3 bases at V and 4 bases at J, with 10 bases in the middle. The CDR3 is 13 amino acids. The germline CDR1 and CDR2 sequences are LGHNA and YSLEER. CDR3 nucleotide sequence: TGCGCCAGCAGCCATGAACAGGGATACGAGCAGTACTTC. Residues: CASSHEQGYEQYF.

This sequence joins TRBV9 and TRBJ2-7, with 8 bases aligning to TRBD2. The CDR3 loop spans 15 amino acids. Unmatched junction bases numbered 6, after V lost 4 bases and J lost 0 bases. In germline, CDR1 is SGDLS, CDR2 YYNGEE. This CDR3 reads CASSPRLASSYEQYF. In nucleotides, the CDR3 is TGTGCCAGCAGCCCCCGACTAGCGAGCTCCTACGAGCAGTACTTC.

This clonotype has a count of ten or more. J is TRBJ2-7 and V is TRBV29-1; D gene ambiguous. Germline-derived CDR1 and CDR2 are SQVTM and ANQGSEA. The length of the CDR3 is 12 residues. Trimming stripped 5 bases from V and 2 bases from J, with 10 bases between. The CDR3 region is CSVSAGAYEQYF. The CDR3 DNA reads as TGCAGCGTTTCGGCAGGCGCCTACGAGCAGTACTTC.

The chain is built from TRBV5-6 and TRBJ1-4; the match to TRBD1 covers 7 bases. Germline V CDR1 and CDR2: SGHDT, YYEEEE. After removal of 0 bases from V and 14 bases from J, the junction contained 7 bases not matched to a gene. This CDR3 comprises 13 residues. The DNA of the CDR3 is TGTGCCAGCAGCTTGGCCAGGGGGAGAGGGCTGTTTTTT. It codes for CASSLARGRGLFF.

V gene TRBV20-1 combines with J gene TRBJ2-1, with unresolved D. This CDR3 contains 11 residues. V lost 6 bases to trimming and J lost 5 bases, with 8 bases between them. Germline CDR1 DFQATT, CDR2 SNEGSKA (reference sequence). CDR3 sequence (DNA): TGCAGTGCCGTAAAAAACAATGAGCAGTTCTTC. Its protein is CSAVKNNEQFF.

This rearrangement joins TRBV20-1 to TRBJ2-7; D remains unclear. V was cut by 0 bases and J by 6 bases, with 12 bases left in between. Germline lookup yields CDR1 DFQATT and CDR2 SNEGSKA (reference sequence). The CDR3 is 13 amino acids. This CDR3 reads CSARDLNTVEQYF. The CDR3 DNA follows: TGCAGTGCTAGAGACCTCAACACCGTCGAGCAGTACTTC.

This clonotype appeared a single time. The genes are TRBV28 and TRBJ2-3; 12 positions match TRBD2. Germline V gene data show CDR1 as MDHEN and CDR2 as SYDVKM. This CDR3 contains 16 residues. The ends lost 7 bases at V and 1 base at J; junction bases unmatched: 6. CDR3 sequence: CASNLLAGGGTDTQYF. CDR3 coding DNA: TGTGCCAGCAACCTTCTAGCGGGGGGGGGCACAGATACGCAGTATTTT.

This chain uses TRBV7-9 with TRBJ2-1; 12 positions match TRBD2. CDR3 length equals 14 residues. CDR1 is SEHNR and CDR2 is FQNEAQ in the germline V gene (reference sequence). Trimming cost V 7 bases and J 13 bases; bases outside gene matches: 11. Here the CDR3 DNA reads TGTGCCAGCACCGAGACTAGCGGGGGCTACTACCAGTTCTTC. It encodes CASTETSGGYYQFF.

This clonotype showed up just a few times. J is TRBJ2-3 and V is TRBV18; D tentatively fits TRBD1 or TRBD2 (5 bases each). Trimming left V 3 bases short and J 11 bases short, with 21 bases between. CDR1 and CDR2 from the germline V gene are KGHSH and LQKENI. CDR3 length equals 15 residues. The CDR3 coding sequence is TGTGCCAGCTCACCGGACACTTCCTTCACGAGGGTGCAGTATTTT. Translated: CASSPDTSFTRVQYF.

The chain is built from TRBV4-3 and TRBJ1-3; D ambiguous. The germline V and J ends were trimmed by 0 bases and 2 bases, with 8 bases remaining between them. From germline, CDR1 is LGHNA and CDR2 YSLEER. The CDR3 contains 15 residues. CDR3 sequence reads: CASSQEWAAGNTIYF. Here the CDR3 DNA reads TGCGCCAGCAGCCAAGAGTGGGCAGCTGGAAACACCATATATTTT.

The chain uses TRBV15 and TRBJ2-5; TRBD2 aligns across 11 bases. Germline values: CDR1 LNHNV, CDR2 YYDKDF (reference sequence). V gave up 6 bases and J gave up 2 bases; unmatched junction bases: 5. The CDR3 contains 15 residues. The CDR3 bases are TGTGCCACCAGAGAGCTAGCGGGAGGACAAGAGACCCAGTACTTC. This encodes CATRELAGGQETQYF.

The chain has TRBV3-1 and TRBJ2-5; TRBD2 aligns across 8 bases. The J call may be mistaken, given a closer DNA end match to TRBJ2-1. Germline assignment: CDR1 LGHDT and CDR2 YNNKEL (reference sequence). The CDR3 has 15 residues. The CDR3 sequence: CASSPSGGPHNEQFF. The CDR3 nucleotides read TGTGCCAGCAGCCCATCGGGGGGGCCCCACAATGAGCAGTTCTTC.

This clonotype has more than one count but fewer than ten. The germline gene is not matched at one end of the junction; a read error may be the cause. The chain links TRBV7-2 to TRBJ2-5; 7 bases are a match to TRBD2. The DNA end is a closer match to TRBJ2-1, so the J assignment may be wrong. Germline V lookup: CDR1 SGHTA, CDR2 FQGNSA. CDR3 size: 16 residues. The CDR3 DNA sequence: TGTGCCAGCAGCCCACCGGCGGGAGCGTCCTACGATGAGCAGTTCTTC. Its protein is CASSPPAGASYDEQFF.

This rearrangement joins TRBV27 to TRBJ1-2; no firm D call. Germline CDR1 and CDR2: MNHEY and SMNVEV (reference sequence). V lost 0 bases and J lost 8, with 13 bases in between. This CDR3 is 14 amino acids long. The CDR3 sequence: CASSLSVDLGGYTF. CDR3 bases: TGTGCCAGCAGTTTATCGGTGGATTTGGGGGGCTACACCTTC.

The V and J genes are TRBV7-3 and TRBJ1-2; D remains ambiguous. V gave up 2 bases and J gave up 3 bases, with 13 bases separating them. The CDR3 has 15 residues. CDR1 SGHTA and CDR2 FQGTGA come from the germline V gene. The DNA for the CDR3 is TGTGCCAGCAGCTTATCCGCAGCGCAACACTATGGCTACACCTTC. Its protein is CASSLSAAQHYGYTF.

The chain joins TRBV20-1 to TRBJ2-7, with 11 bases aligning to TRBD1. CDR3 length: 13 amino acids. The trim removed 5 bases at V and 5 bases at J, leaving 5 bases unmatched. Looked up from germline, CDR1 is DFQATT and CDR2 is SNEGSKA (reference sequence). CDR3 in DNA: TGCAGTGCTGTCGGACAGGGGGCTCACGAGCAGTACTTC. Protein product: CSAVGQGAHEQYF.

The rearrangement uses TRBV5-1 and TRBJ1-6; a weak D match, TRBD1 (6 bases). The CDR3 contains 15 residues. Trimming cost V 4 bases and J 10 bases, with 18 bases left between them. Germline values: CDR1 SGHRS, CDR2 YFSETQ. CDR3 sequence: CASSPSGDNWSPLHF. For the CDR3, the DNA is TGCGCCAGCAGCCCTTCCGGGGACAATTGGTCACCCCTCCACTTT.

Here the CDR3 reads CASSGTTENSYNEQFF. CDR3 DNA: TGTGCCAGCAGTGGGACTACCGAAAACTCCTACAATGAGCAGTTCTTC. This chain joins TRBV12-3 or TRBV12-4 and TRBJ2-1; TRBD2 agrees at 7 bases. After removal of 5 bases from V and 0 bases from J, the junction contained 7 bases not matched to a gene. The CDR3 loop spans 16 amino acids.

By its share, this clonotype is large. The rearrangement links TRBV7-9 to TRBJ2-5; D is possibly TRBD2 (6 bases). Trimming took 5 bases from V and 2 from J, leaving 15 bases between them. Germline lookup yields CDR1 SEHNR and CDR2 FQNEAQ (reference sequence). CDR3 length: 15 amino acids. The CDR3 spells CASSPLGTPQETQYF. CDR3 nucleotides: TGTGCCAGCAGCCCCCTCGGGACTCCTCAAGAGACCCAGTACTTC. Full variable domain (remainder filled in from reference TRBV7-9 and TRBJ2-5): DTGVSQNPRHKITKRGQNVTFRCDPISEHNRLYWYRQTLGQGPEFLTYFQNEAQLEKSRLLSDRFSAERPKGSFSTLEIQRTEQGDSAMYLCASSPLGTPQETQYFGPGTRLLVL.

The rearrangement joins TRBV5-1 to TRBJ2-5; D is uncertain. There are 13 residues in the CDR3. In germline, CDR1 is SGHRS, CDR2 YFSETQ. Trimming cost V 0 bases and J 5 bases, with 8 bases left between them. The CDR3 loop reads CASSLERAETQYF. The CDR3 nucleotides read TGCGCCAGCAGCTTGGAACGAGCGGAGACCCAGTACTTC. Using reference TRBV5-1 and TRBJ2-5 for the parts outside the CDR3, the full variable domain is KAGVTQTPRYLIKTRGQQVTLSCSPISGHRSVSWYQQTPGQGLQFLFEYFSETQRNKGNFPGRFSGRQFSNSRSEMNVSTLELGDSALYLCASSLERAETQYFGPGTRLLVL.

This clonotype showed up just a few times. The rearrangement uses TRBV6-6 and TRBJ2-1, with D perhaps matching TRBD1 (5 bases). The V end lost 2 bases, the J end lost 0 bases, and 8 bases lay between the germline ends. The germline gives CDR1 MNHNY, CDR2 SVGAGI (reference sequence). The CDR3 covers 15 residues. For the CDR3, the DNA is TGTGCCAGCAGTTACAGTCAGGGCTCCTACAATGAGCAGTTCTTC. Translating it yields CASSYSQGSYNEQFF.